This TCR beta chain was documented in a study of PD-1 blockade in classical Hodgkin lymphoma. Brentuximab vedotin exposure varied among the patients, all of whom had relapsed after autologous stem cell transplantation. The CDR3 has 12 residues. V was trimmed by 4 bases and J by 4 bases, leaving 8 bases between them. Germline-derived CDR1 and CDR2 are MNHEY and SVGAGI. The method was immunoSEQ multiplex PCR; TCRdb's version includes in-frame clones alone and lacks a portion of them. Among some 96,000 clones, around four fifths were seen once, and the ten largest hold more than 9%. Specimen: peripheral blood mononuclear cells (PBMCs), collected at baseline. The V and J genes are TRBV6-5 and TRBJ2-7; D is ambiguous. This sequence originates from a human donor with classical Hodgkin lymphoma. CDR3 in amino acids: CASSSAEYEQYF. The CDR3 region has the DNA TGTGCCAGCAGTTCGGCGGAGTACGAGCAGTACTTC.